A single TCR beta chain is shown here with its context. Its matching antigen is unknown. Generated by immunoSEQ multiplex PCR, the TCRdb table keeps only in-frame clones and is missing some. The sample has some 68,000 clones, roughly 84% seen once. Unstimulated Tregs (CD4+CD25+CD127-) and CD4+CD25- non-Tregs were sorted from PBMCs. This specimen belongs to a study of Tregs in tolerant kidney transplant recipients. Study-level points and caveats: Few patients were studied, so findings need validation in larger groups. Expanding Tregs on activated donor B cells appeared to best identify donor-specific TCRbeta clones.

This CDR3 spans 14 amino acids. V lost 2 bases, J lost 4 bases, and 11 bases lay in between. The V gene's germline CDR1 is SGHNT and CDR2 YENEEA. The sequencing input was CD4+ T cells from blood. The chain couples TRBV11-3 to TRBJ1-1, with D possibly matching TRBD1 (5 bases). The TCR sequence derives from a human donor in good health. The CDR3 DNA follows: TGTGCCAGCAGCTTACGGGGGGGTGGCACTGAAGCTTTCTTT. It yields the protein CASSLRGGGTEAFF.